This T cell receptor (beta chain) stems from a study of memory CD4+ T cells and cytomegalovirus serostatus. Study overall: This sample comes from healthy Belgian adults, 8 to 10 CMV seropositive, around 26 seronegative.

The sort gate was single viable CD3+CD4+CD8-CD45RO+ cells for memory CD4+ T cells. Serum IgG to CMV pp150, pp28, p38 and p52 defined serostatus. V shed 5 bases, J shed 3 bases, and the junction held 8 bases outside the gene matches. This CDR3 is built from 15 residues. The germline V gene has CDR1 MDHEN and CDR2 SYDVKM. The table came from immunoSEQ multiplex PCR; TCRdb's copy has only in-frame clones and leaves some out. This table has tens of thousands of clones, roughly 87% appearing once. The sequence came from an adult in good health and CMV-seronegative. The sequencing sample was made of memory CD4+ T cells from blood. The chain is built from TRBV28 and TRBJ1-1; 8 bases match TRBD1. The CDR3 reads CASSGAGGRDTEAFF. The CDR3 nucleotides are TGTGCCAGCAGTGGGGCAGGGGGCAGGGACACTGAAGCTTTCTTT.